What follows are 20 T cell receptor beta chains derived from one specimen sequenced in a study of blood T cell repertoires in COVID-19 (dated by TCRdb to the early 2020s). Library preparation employed the immunoSEQ multiplex PCR assay. What TCRdb holds here is the immuneACCESS table cut down to in-frame rearrangements. Part of the clones is not present; checked against another copy, under half of the missing clones reflect an unresolved V gene, and the others are unexplained. The sample table lists approximately 89,000 clones, approximately 87% of them with a count of one. Around 15% of the sample belongs to the ten largest clones. Sequenced: peripheral blood. The receptor set was obtained from a woman aged 70-85 years with acute or convalescent COVID-19.

The CDR3 spells CASSDRSGNRAGANVLTF. CDR3 in DNA: TGTGCCAGCAGTGACCGTAGCGGGAACCGGGCTGGGGCCAACGTCCTGACTTTC. The chain employs TRBV6-1 and TRBJ2-6, with 8 bases lining up with TRBD2. Germline loops: CDR1 MNHNS, CDR2 SASEGT. CDR3 length equals 18 residues. V was clipped by 3 bases and J by 2 bases; unmatched bases: 9.

The rearrangement uses TRBV6-6 and TRBJ1-1; D is perhaps TRBD1 (5 bases). There are 15 residues in the CDR3. Germline lookup yields CDR1 MNHNY and CDR2 SVGAGI (reference sequence). V dropped 0 bases and J dropped 4 bases, with 12 bases sitting between them. The CDR3 sequence: CASSYSGQGRTEAFF. In nucleotides, the CDR3 is TGTGCCAGCAGTTACTCGGGCCAGGGTCGCACTGAAGCTTTCTTT.

V is TRBV27 and J is TRBJ2-6; D is ambiguous. Deletions cut 5 bases from V and 0 bases from J, with 5 bases between. Germline V gives CDR1 MNHEY, CDR2 SMNVEV (reference sequence). CDR3 length: 14 residues. This CDR3 reads CASSPFSGANVLTF. The CDR3 DNA sequence: TGTGCCAGCAGTCCCTTCTCTGGGGCCAACGTCCTGACTTTC. Filled out from reference TRBV27 and TRBJ2-6, the complete variable domain reads EAQVTQNPRYLITVTGKKLTVTCSQNMNHEYMSWYRQDPGLGLRQIYYSMNVEVTDKGDVPEGYKVSRKEKRNFPLILESPSPNQTSLYFCASSPFSGANVLTFGAGSRLTVL.

This chain links TRBV7-2 with TRBJ1-2, with unresolved D. The CDR3 runs to 12 residues. Germline CDR1 SGHTA, CDR2 FQGNSA. V was shortened by 4 bases and J by 7 bases, with 10 bases between the two germline ends. The CDR3 region is CASSSSGGGYTF. Written as DNA, the CDR3 is TGTGCCAGCAGCTCGAGCGGAGGTGGCTACACCTTC.

The rearrangement joins TRBV28 to TRBJ2-3; TRBD2 might be the D (7 bases). V was clipped by 2 bases and J by 3 bases, with 9 bases between them. The germline V gene encodes CDR1 MDHEN and CDR2 SYDVKM. The CDR3 has 14 residues. This chain's CDR3 is CASSLGGATDTQYF. The CDR3 DNA sequence: TGTGCCAGCAGTTTAGGGGGGGCGACAGATACGCAGTATTTT.

The chain uses TRBV5-5 and TRBJ2-2, with D possibly being TRBD1 (5 bases). Trimming pared 3 bases from V and 3 bases from J, leaving 15 bases between. CDR1 is SGHKS and CDR2 is YYEKEE in the germline V gene (reference sequence). This CDR3 is built from 16 residues. The CDR3 reads CASSSQMDTYTGELFF. The CDR3 DNA reads as TGTGCCAGCAGCTCACAGATGGACACATACACCGGGGAGCTGTTTTTT.

This clone showed up just once. The V and J genes are TRBV6-5 and TRBJ2-3, with D tentatively TRBD1 (6 bases). CDR3 size: 14 residues. Deletions cut 2 bases from V and 5 bases from J, with 11 bases between. CDR1 and CDR2 from the germline V gene are MNHEY and SVGAGI. The CDR3 region has the DNA TGTGCCAGCAGTTACCTACAGGGCCAAGATACGCAGTATTTT. Translation: CASSYLQGQDTQYF.

This clone turned up a few times. The V and J genes are TRBV7-9 and TRBJ1-6; TRBD1 agrees at 9 bases. CDR3 length equals 14 residues. CDR1 is SEHNR and CDR2 is FQNEAQ in the germline V gene (reference sequence). V shed 5 bases, J shed 7 bases, and the junction held 3 bases outside the gene matches. CDR3 amino acids: CASSPGQGNSPLHF. The CDR3 coding sequence is TGTGCCAGCAGCCCGGGACAGGGAAATTCACCCCTCCACTTT. The full variable domain, its missing parts supplied by reference TRBV7-9 and TRBJ1-6, is DTGVSQNPRHKITKRGQNVTFRCDPISEHNRLYWYRQTLGQGPEFLTYFQNEAQLEKSRLLSDRFSAERPKGSFSTLEIQRTEQGDSAMYLCASSPGQGNSPLHFGNGTRLTVT.

This chain uses TRBV7-6 with TRBJ2-3; 14 bases line up with TRBD2. The V and J ends lost 5 bases and 0 bases, in that order; junction bases with no gene match: 10. This CDR3 has 19 amino acids. Per the germline V gene, CDR1 is SGHVS and CDR2 is FNYEAQ. In DNA form, the CDR3 reads TGTGCCAGCAGCCACGGACTAGCGGGGGGCACAACTAGCACAGATACGCAGTATTTT. It encodes CASSHGLAGGTTSTDTQYF.

The chain links TRBV11-2 to TRBJ1-6; tentative D call: TRBD1 (5 bases). V was cut by 1 base and J by 10 bases, with 11 bases left in between. Germline CDR1 is SGHAT and CDR2 is FQNNGV. This CDR3 has 14 amino acids. The CDR3 is CASSLGISGSPLHF. The CDR3 nucleotides read TGTGCCAGCAGCTTAGGCATATCAGGGTCACCCCTCCACTTT.

V and J are TRBV7-9 and TRBJ1-1; TRBD1 aligns across 10 bases. Germline V gene lookup returns CDR1 SEHNR and CDR2 FQNEAQ (reference sequence). CDR3 length equals 15 residues. Unmatched junction bases numbered 8, after V lost 4 bases and J lost 6 bases. The CDR3 spells CASSSLTGGLAEAFF. CDR3 in DNA: TGTGCCAGCAGCTCTCTGACAGGGGGCCTTGCTGAAGCTTTCTTT.

A remark on this clone: The germline gene is not matched at one end of the junction; a read error may be the cause. The J gene is TRBJ2-5, the V gene TRBV11-2; the D gene is possibly TRBD2 (5 bases). This CDR3 region has 16 residues. Per the germline V gene, CDR1 is SGHAT and CDR2 is FQNNGV. The CDR3 bases are TGTGCCAGCACCCCGGCGGGCGTTCGAGGAGGAGAGACCCGGTACTTC. Amino acid sequence: CASTPAGVRGGETRYF. The full variable domain, with the rest looked up from reference TRBV11-2 and TRBJ2-5, is EAGVAQSPRYKIIEKRQSVAFWCNPISGHATLYWYQQILGQGPKLLIQFQNNGVVDDSQLPKDRFSAERLKGVDSTLKIQPAKLEDSAVYLCASTPAGVRGGETRYFGPGTRLLVL.

The chain is built from TRBV19 and TRBJ2-3, with TRBD2 matching 12 bases. The CDR3 contains 20 residues. V lost 1 base and J lost 1; bases outside the gene matches: 12. The germline V gene encodes CDR1 LNHDA and CDR2 SQIVND (reference sequence). CDR3 amino acids: CASSIVPPASGGAGTDTQYF. CDR3 nucleotides: TGTGCCAGTAGTATAGTCCCCCCGGCTAGCGGGGGGGCCGGCACAGATACGCAGTATTTT. The variable domain in full, completed from reference TRBV19 and TRBJ2-3, reads DGGITQSPKYLFRKEGQNVTLSCEQNLNHDAMYWYRQDPGQGLRLIYYSQIVNDFQKGDIAEGYSVSREKKESFPLTVTSAQKNPTAFYLCASSIVPPASGGAGTDTQYFGPGTRLTVL.

This rearrangement joins TRBV18 to TRBJ1-5; D is perhaps TRBD1 (6 bases). V dropped 0 bases and J dropped 11 bases, with 11 bases sitting between them. The germline V gene has CDR1 KGHSH and CDR2 LQKENI. This CDR3 comprises 13 residues. CDR3 region: CASSPPDSPTQHF. The CDR3 DNA reads TGTGCCAGCTCACCACCGGACAGCCCCACCCAGCATTTT.

The rearrangement links TRBV5-4 to TRBJ2-3; 7 positions match TRBD2. This CDR3 is 14 amino acids long. Germline trimming cut 6 bases from V and 13 bases from J; bases unmatched to any gene: 17. Germline loops: CDR1 SGHNT, CDR2 YYREEE (reference sequence). The CDR3 nucleotides are TGTGCCAGCACCCTTCCCGGTGCTAGCGGCGGAGAGTATTTT. It specifies CASTLPGASGGEYF. Combining the CDR3 with reference TRBV5-4 and TRBJ2-3 gives the whole variable domain ETGVTQSPTHLIKTRGQQVTLRCSSQSGHNTVSWYQQALGQGPQFIFQYYREEENGRGNFPPRFSGLQFPNYSSELNVNALELDDSALYLCASTLPGASGGEYFGPGTRLTVL.

The chain has TRBV9 and TRBJ1-1; D is uncertain. From germline, CDR1 is SGDLS and CDR2 YYNGEE. This CDR3 has 13 amino acids. The V end was cut by 2 bases, the J end by 4 bases, with 9 bases between. CDR3 region: CASSVHGGTEAFF. The CDR3 region has the DNA TGTGCCAGCAGCGTCCACGGAGGCACTGAAGCTTTCTTT. Together with reference TRBV9 and TRBJ1-1, the CDR3 gives the full variable domain: DSGVTQTPKHLITATGQRVTLRCSPRSGDLSVYWYQQSLDQGLQFLIQYYNGEERAKGNILERFSAQQFPDLHSELNLSSLELGDSALYFCASSVHGGTEAFFGQGTRLTVV.

The chain carries TRBV23-1 and TRBJ2-6; D is unclear. TRBV23-1 is marked as an open reading frame, function uncertain. The CDR3 has 17 amino acids. Trimming removed 8 bases at V and 5 bases at J, with 22 bases between. The CDR3 loop reads CASPYIRWASWANVLTF. CDR3 nucleotide sequence: TGCGCCAGCCCCTACATTCGTTGGGCGTCGTGGGCCAACGTCCTGACTTTC.

CDR3 DNA: TGCGCCAGCAGCCAAGATTGGACTAGCGGGAGCACAGATACGCAGTATTTT. Its protein is CASSQDWTSGSTDTQYF. The rearrangement joins TRBV4-3 to TRBJ2-3; 11 bases are a match to TRBD2. This CDR3 has 17 residues. V shed 0 bases, J shed 0 bases, and the junction held 2 bases outside the gene matches. Germline V gene sequence: CDR1 LGHNA, CDR2 YSLEER.

The gene calls are TRBV7-9 and TRBJ2-2; 9 bases fit TRBD1. The CDR3 covers 17 residues. Germline V gene data show CDR1 as SEHNR and CDR2 as FQNEAQ (reference sequence). J was trimmed by 6 bases and V by 4 bases; bases with no gene match: 12. For the CDR3, the DNA is TGTGCCAGCAGCTCAGTGAACCGGGACAGGGAACCCGGGGAGCTGTTTTTT. Residues: CASSSVNRDREPGELFF.

The chain recombines TRBV19 with TRBJ2-7; TRBD2 might be the D (6 bases). This CDR3 spans 14 amino acids. Germline V lookup: CDR1 LNHDA, CDR2 SQIVND (reference sequence). The germline V and J ends were trimmed by 5 bases and 6 bases, with 17 bases remaining between them. This CDR3 is CASSPRGSSGEQYV. The CDR3 DNA sequence: TGTGCCAGTAGTCCCCGGGGGAGCTCGGGCGAGCAGTACGTC.